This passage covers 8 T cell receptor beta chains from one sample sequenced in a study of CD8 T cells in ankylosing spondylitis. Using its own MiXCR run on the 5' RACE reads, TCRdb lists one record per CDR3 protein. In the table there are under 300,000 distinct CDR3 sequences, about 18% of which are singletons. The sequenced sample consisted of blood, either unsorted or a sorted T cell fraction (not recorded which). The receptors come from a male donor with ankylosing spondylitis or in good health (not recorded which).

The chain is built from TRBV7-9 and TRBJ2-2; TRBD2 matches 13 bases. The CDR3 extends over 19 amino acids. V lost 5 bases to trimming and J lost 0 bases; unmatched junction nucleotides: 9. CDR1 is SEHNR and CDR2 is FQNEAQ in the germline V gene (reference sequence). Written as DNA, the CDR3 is TGTGCCAGCAGCCCGCCGACTAGCGGGAGGTATGCGAACACCGGGGAGCTGTTTTTT. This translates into CASSPPTSGRYANTGELFF.

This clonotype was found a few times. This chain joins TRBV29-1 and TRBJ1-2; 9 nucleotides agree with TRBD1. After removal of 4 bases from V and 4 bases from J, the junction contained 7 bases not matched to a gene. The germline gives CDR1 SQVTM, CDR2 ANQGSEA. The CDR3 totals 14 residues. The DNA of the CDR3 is TGCAGCGTTGTAATGACAGGGGGGGGCTATGGCTACACCTTC. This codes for CSVVMTGGGYGYTF.

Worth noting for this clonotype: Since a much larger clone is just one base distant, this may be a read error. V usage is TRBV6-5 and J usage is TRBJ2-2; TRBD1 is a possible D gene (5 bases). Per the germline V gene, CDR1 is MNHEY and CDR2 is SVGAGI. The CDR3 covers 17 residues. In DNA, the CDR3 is TGTCCCAGCAGTTACTCAGGGCGGCTAACGGCCACCGGGGAGCTGTTTTTT. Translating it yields CPSSYSGRLTATGELFF.

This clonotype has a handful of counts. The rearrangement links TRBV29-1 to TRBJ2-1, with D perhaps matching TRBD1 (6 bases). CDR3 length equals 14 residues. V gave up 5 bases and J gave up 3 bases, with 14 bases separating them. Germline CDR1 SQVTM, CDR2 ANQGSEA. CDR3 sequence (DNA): TGCAGCGTTTCGGACAGAGGCGGCTACAATGAGCAGTTCTTC. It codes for CSVSDRGGYNEQFF.

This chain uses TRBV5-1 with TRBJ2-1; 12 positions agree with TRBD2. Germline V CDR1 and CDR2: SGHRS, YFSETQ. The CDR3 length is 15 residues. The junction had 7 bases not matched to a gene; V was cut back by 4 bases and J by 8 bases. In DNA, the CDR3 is TGCGCCAGCAGCCTAGGGACTAGCGGGTGGGATGAGCAGTTCTTC. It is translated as CASSLGTSGWDEQFF. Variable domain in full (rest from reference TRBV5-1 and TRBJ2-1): KAGVTQTPRYLIKTRGQQVTLSCSPISGHRSVSWYQQTPGQGLQFLFEYFSETQRNKGNFPGRFSGRQFSNSRSEMNVSTLELGDSALYLCASSLGTSGWDEQFFGPGTRLTVL.

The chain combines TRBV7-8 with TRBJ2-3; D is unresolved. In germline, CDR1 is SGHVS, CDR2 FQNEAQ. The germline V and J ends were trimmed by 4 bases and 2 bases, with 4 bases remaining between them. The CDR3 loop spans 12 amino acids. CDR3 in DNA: TGTGCCAGCAGCTATTACACAGATACGCAGTATTTT. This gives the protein CASSYYTDTQYF.

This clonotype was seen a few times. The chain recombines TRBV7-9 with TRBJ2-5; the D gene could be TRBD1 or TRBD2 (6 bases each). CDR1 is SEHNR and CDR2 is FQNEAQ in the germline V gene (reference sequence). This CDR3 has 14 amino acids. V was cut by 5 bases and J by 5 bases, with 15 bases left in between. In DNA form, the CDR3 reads TGTGCCAGCAGCCCTAGGGGGGCGGAGGAGACCCAGTACTTC. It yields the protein CASSPRGAEETQYF.

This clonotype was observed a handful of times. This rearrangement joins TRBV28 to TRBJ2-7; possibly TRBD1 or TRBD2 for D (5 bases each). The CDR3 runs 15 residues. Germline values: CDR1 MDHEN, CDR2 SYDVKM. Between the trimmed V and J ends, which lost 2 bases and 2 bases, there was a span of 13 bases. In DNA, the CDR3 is TGTGCCAGCAGTTTAATTTTCGGGACCGCCTACGAGCAGTACTTC. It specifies CASSLIFGTAYEQYF.